Listed below are T cell receptor beta chains from one sample, sequenced in a study of blood T cell repertoires in COVID-19. The repertoire was sequenced with immunoSEQ multiplex PCR; TCRdb's copy has only in-frame clones and lacks some. The data show 400,000 to 450,000 clones, about 91% seen once. Sequenced: peripheral blood. All receptors come from a woman in her fifties or sixties with COVID-19, enrolled during active disease. CDR3s include the opening cysteine and the closing phenylalanine or tryptophan. The order of the fields is CDR3 length, D gene, J gene, V gene, clone size, CDR3 protein. D genes are given only for firm matches. Clone size, where shown, is once, few, many, or a class for clones that have expanded.

len: 13
d_gene: -
j_gene: TRBJ1-1
v_gene: TRBV23-1
abundance: -
CDR3aa: CASSQSAGTEAFF

len: 16
d_gene: TRBD1
j_gene: TRBJ2-7
v_gene: TRBV6-2/TRBV6-3
abundance: once
CDR3aa: CASSYSSGTGWNEQYF

len: 13
d_gene: TRBD1
j_gene: TRBJ2-5
v_gene: TRBV3-1/TRBV3-2
abundance: many
CDR3aa: CASSPDRVETQYF

len: 16
d_gene: TRBD2
j_gene: TRBJ2-5
v_gene: TRBV11-2
abundance: -
CDR3aa: CASSPSFAGGGETQYF

len: 15
d_gene: -
j_gene: TRBJ2-5
v_gene: TRBV7-2
abundance: -
CDR3aa: CASSLDWGPSETQYF

len: 16
d_gene: -
j_gene: TRBJ1-5
v_gene: TRBV6-1
abundance: -
CDR3aa: CASSGRGGIGNQPQHF

len: 14
d_gene: -
j_gene: TRBJ1-3
v_gene: TRBV19
abundance: -
CDR3aa: CASSHREFGNTIYF

len: 13
d_gene: -
j_gene: TRBJ1-6
v_gene: TRBV9
abundance: -
CDR3aa: CASSDGTSQTLHF

len: 11
d_gene: -
j_gene: TRBJ2-7
v_gene: TRBV20-1
abundance: -
CDR3aa: CSAYLLGEQYF

len: 13
d_gene: TRBD1
j_gene: TRBJ1-2
v_gene: TRBV18
abundance: -
CDR3aa: CASSTTGADGYTF

len: 16
d_gene: -
j_gene: TRBJ1-4
v_gene: TRBV5-5
abundance: once
CDR3aa: CASSWSGRATNEKLFF

len: 14
d_gene: -
j_gene: TRBJ2-5
v_gene: TRBV4-1
abundance: -
CDR3aa: CASSQEEGVGTQYF

len: 15
d_gene: -
j_gene: TRBJ2-7
v_gene: TRBV18
abundance: once
CDR3aa: CASSPDRTTFYEQYF

len: 12
d_gene: -
j_gene: TRBJ1-5
v_gene: TRBV24-1
abundance: -
CDR3aa: CATSDSSGPQHF

len: 13
d_gene: TRBD1
j_gene: TRBJ2-1
v_gene: TRBV6-5
abundance: few
CDR3aa: CASRDRVGNEQFF

len: 15
d_gene: -
j_gene: TRBJ1-4
v_gene: TRBV18
abundance: -
CDR3aa: CASSGRAETNEKLFF

len: 13
d_gene: -
j_gene: TRBJ1-1
v_gene: TRBV6-4
abundance: once
CDR3aa: CASSEGRDTEAFF

len: 12
d_gene: -
j_gene: TRBJ2-3
v_gene: TRBV5-1
abundance: -
CDR3aa: CASSQSTDTQYF

len: 15
d_gene: TRBD2
j_gene: TRBJ2-2
v_gene: TRBV11-1
abundance: -
CDR3aa: CASSPRLAGTGELFF

len: 13
d_gene: -
j_gene: TRBJ1-1
v_gene: TRBV19
abundance: -
CDR3aa: CASSSAGWTEAFF

len: 12
d_gene: -
j_gene: TRBJ1-1
v_gene: TRBV6-5
abundance: once
CDR3aa: CASSRGRGEAFF

len: 16
d_gene: -
j_gene: TRBJ1-5
v_gene: TRBV21-1
abundance: few
CDR3aa: CASSKFFRSPGWPQHF

len: 15
d_gene: TRBD2
j_gene: TRBJ2-7
v_gene: TRBV5-4
abundance: -
CDR3aa: CASSLGAGGAAEQYF

len: 16
d_gene: -
j_gene: TRBJ2-6
v_gene: TRBV5-1
abundance: -
CDR3aa: CASSLAAGSGANVLTF

len: 16
d_gene: -
j_gene: TRBJ2-7
v_gene: TRBV19
abundance: -
CDR3aa: CASSPSPLGGSYEQYF

len: 14
d_gene: -
j_gene: TRBJ1-1
v_gene: TRBV5-1
abundance: -
CDR3aa: CASSSNAGFTEAFF

len: 13
d_gene: -
j_gene: TRBJ2-7
v_gene: TRBV5-1
abundance: few
CDR3aa: CASSLGGQYEQYF

len: 13
d_gene: -
j_gene: TRBJ2-7
v_gene: TRBV2
abundance: -
CDR3aa: CASSPETAYEQYF

len: 15
d_gene: -
j_gene: TRBJ1-1
v_gene: TRBV5-1
abundance: -
CDR3aa: CASSLSGTLNTEAFF

len: 17
d_gene: -
j_gene: TRBJ2-3
v_gene: TRBV7-8
abundance: -
CDR3aa: CASSRPKQGPGTDTQYF

len: 14
d_gene: -
j_gene: TRBJ2-6
v_gene: TRBV5-6
abundance: -
CDR3aa: CASSSQLGANVLTF

len: 18
d_gene: TRBD1
j_gene: TRBJ2-1
v_gene: TRBV2
abundance: once
CDR3aa: CASRNTPPGTVPSNEQFF

len: 13
d_gene: -
j_gene: TRBJ2-3
v_gene: TRBV11-1
abundance: -
CDR3aa: CASSSGGTDTQYF

len: 14
d_gene: -
j_gene: TRBJ1-2
v_gene: TRBV9
abundance: -
CDR3aa: CASSTNGDSYGYTF

len: 15
d_gene: -
j_gene: TRBJ2-3
v_gene: TRBV27
abundance: -
CDR3aa: CASSLTGSSTDTQYF

len: 15
d_gene: -
j_gene: TRBJ2-3
v_gene: TRBV30
abundance: -
CDR3aa: CAWSLGRGRADTQYF

len: 12
d_gene: -
j_gene: TRBJ1-2
v_gene: TRBV29-1
abundance: -
CDR3aa: CSVVAGLGGYTF

len: 13
d_gene: TRBD1
j_gene: TRBJ1-6
v_gene: TRBV10-3
abundance: -
CDR3aa: CAISDRESSPLHF

len: 13
d_gene: TRBD1
j_gene: TRBJ1-1
v_gene: TRBV27
abundance: -
CDR3aa: CASSFSGQGEAFF

len: 15
d_gene: TRBD1
j_gene: TRBJ1-1
v_gene: TRBV10-3
abundance: once
CDR3aa: CAISGWTGDNTEAFF

len: 16
d_gene: -
j_gene: TRBJ1-1
v_gene: TRBV10-1
abundance: -
CDR3aa: CASSESLSVGNTEAFF

len: 15
d_gene: -
j_gene: TRBJ1-2
v_gene: TRBV5-4
abundance: few
CDR3aa: CASSLDGGLYYGYTF

len: 15
d_gene: TRBD2
j_gene: TRBJ2-1
v_gene: TRBV9
abundance: -
CDR3aa: CASSVAGGKYNEQFF

len: 15
d_gene: -
j_gene: TRBJ2-1
v_gene: TRBV21-1
abundance: -
CDR3aa: CASSKQTGTNNEQFF

len: 11
d_gene: -
j_gene: TRBJ1-3
v_gene: TRBV6-5
abundance: -
CDR3aa: CASRDIFTIYF

len: 15
d_gene: TRBD1
j_gene: TRBJ1-2
v_gene: TRBV27
abundance: -
CDR3aa: CASSFAGGAGYGYTF

len: 15
d_gene: TRBD1
j_gene: TRBJ2-5
v_gene: TRBV11-2
abundance: -
CDR3aa: CASSLLRGPPETQYF

len: 14
d_gene: TRBD1
j_gene: TRBJ2-1
v_gene: TRBV5-5
abundance: -
CDR3aa: CASSQTGAHNEQFF

len: 14
d_gene: TRBD1
j_gene: TRBJ1-3
v_gene: TRBV5-5
abundance: -
CDR3aa: CASGKDRVGNIIYF

len: 13
d_gene: -
j_gene: TRBJ2-7
v_gene: TRBV5-1
abundance: -
CDR3aa: CASSFGRGREQYF

len: 15
d_gene: TRBD1
j_gene: TRBJ2-2
v_gene: TRBV2
abundance: -
CDR3aa: CASRGTQGVTGELFF

len: 16
d_gene: TRBD1
j_gene: TRBJ1-4
v_gene: TRBV18
abundance: -
CDR3aa: CASSPSQGASNEKLFF

len: 15
d_gene: TRBD1
j_gene: TRBJ1-6
v_gene: TRBV7-2
abundance: -
CDR3aa: CASSLAGQGYSPLHF

len: 14
d_gene: -
j_gene: TRBJ2-7
v_gene: TRBV6-6
abundance: -
CDR3aa: CASSLAQGTYEQYF

len: 13
d_gene: TRBD1
j_gene: TRBJ2-3
v_gene: TRBV20-1
abundance: -
CDR3aa: CSASKQGTDTQYF

len: 14
d_gene: -
j_gene: TRBJ2-1
v_gene: TRBV30
abundance: -
CDR3aa: CAWSVGQGYNEQFF

len: 13
d_gene: -
j_gene: TRBJ2-7
v_gene: TRBV11-2
abundance: -
CDR3aa: CASSLDISYEQYF